This T cell receptor beta chain was sequenced for a study of neurological immune-mediated disorders. As to time point: longitudinal time-point 3. MiXCR was run by TCRdb on the 5' RACE reads, yielding one entry per CDR3 protein. The sample consists of some 55,000 distinct CDR3 sequences, 7.5% to 9.5% of them appearing once. This clonotype has at least ten counts. Deletions cut 2 bases from V and 8 bases from J, with 10 bases between. The CDR3 sequence is 12 residues long. Germline CDR1 is SGHKS and CDR2 is YYEKEE (reference sequence). Sequenced material: PBMCs. The genes are TRBV5-5 and TRBJ1-1; maybe TRBD1 (5 bases). This clonotype was sampled from a woman aged 35 to 49 in good health. The CDR3 loop is CASSLTGTEAFF. In DNA form, the CDR3 reads TGTGCCAGCAGCTTAACGGGGACGGAAGCTTTCTTT.